Each of the 21 T cell receptor beta chains below was sequenced from the same sample in a study of memory CD4+ T cells and cytomegalovirus serostatus. The sort gate was single viable CD3+CD4+CD8-CD45RO+ cells for memory CD4+ T cells. Some clones are missing from TCRdb's copy, which holds only in-frame ones; the method was immunoSEQ multiplex PCR. The sample shows about 27,000 clones, 76% of them seen only once. The sample comprised memory CD4+ T cells from blood. These receptors originate from an adult in good health and CMV-seronegative.

This rearrangement joins TRBV6-6 to TRBJ2-1; unclear D gene. CDR3 size: 12 residues. The germline gives CDR1 MNHNY, CDR2 SVGAGI (reference sequence). Trimming took off 5 bases at V and 7 bases at J, with 9 bases between the two ends. The CDR3 DNA reads TGTGCCAGCAGTAGACCCCGAAATGAGCAGTTCTTC. Protein product: CASSRPRNEQFF.

The chain recombines TRBV29-1 with TRBJ1-1, with TRBD1 matching over 9 bases. V was clipped by 6 bases and J by 1 base; unmatched bases: 12. The CDR3 is 16 residues long. CDR1 and CDR2 from the germline V gene are SQVTM and ANQGSEA. This CDR3 is CSVRLVTGGSNTEAFF. In nucleotides, the CDR3 is TGCAGCGTCCGGTTAGTGACAGGGGGGTCGAACACTGAAGCTTTCTTT.

The V call is TRBV19, the J call TRBJ1-2; D is unclear. Germline V CDR1 and CDR2: LNHDA, SQIVND (reference sequence). V lost 4 bases and J lost 4, with 10 bases in between. The CDR3 contains 13 residues. The CDR3 bases are TGTGCCAGTAGTAGTTCCCTAAGCTATGGCTACACCTTC. Amino acid sequence: CASSSSLSYGYTF. Drawing the rest from reference TRBV19 and TRBJ1-2, the complete variable domain is DGGITQSPKYLFRKEGQNVTLSCEQNLNHDAMYWYRQDPGQGLRLIYYSQIVNDFQKGDIAEGYSVSREKKESFPLTVTSAQKNPTAFYLCASSSSLSYGYTFGSGTRLTVV.

The chain links TRBV6-5 to TRBJ1-2; 7 nucleotides line up with TRBD1. This CDR3 is built from 13 residues. Germline CDR1 is MNHEY and CDR2 is SVGAGI. V lost 8 bases and J lost 8; bases outside the gene matches: 11. CDR3 residues: CASGKTGAGGYTF. The CDR3, as DNA: TGTGCCAGCGGAAAAACAGGGGCGGGGGGCTACACCTTC.

Worth noting for this clone: Sequence at one end of the junction differs from germline and may be a read error. The chain uses TRBV7-2 and TRBJ2-7, with 7 bases fitting TRBD2. CDR3 length: 13 amino acids. CDR1 and CDR2 (germline): SGHTA, FQGNSA. CDR3 in amino acids: CASSLDRSSLAAF. CDR3 DNA sequence: TGTGCCAGCAGCTTAGATCGTTCGAGTCTAGCGGCTTTC.

The rearrangement joins TRBV6-5 to TRBJ1-2; no reliable D call. The germline CDR1 and CDR2 sequences are MNHEY and SVGAGI. V lost 0 bases, J lost 7 bases, and 9 bases lay in between. The CDR3 has 13 amino acids. The CDR3 DNA sequence: TGTGCCAGCAGTTACTCCCTGAGAGGTGGCTACACCTTC. It codes for CASSYSLRGGYTF.

V and J are TRBV4-2 and TRBJ1-1, with TRBD1 as a possible D gene (5 bases). The CDR3 is 14 amino acids. Looked up from germline, CDR1 is LGHNA and CDR2 is YNFKEQ. Trimming left V 2 bases short and J 4 bases short, with 11 bases between. CDR3 nucleotides: TGTGCCAGCAGCCAATCCAGGGAAGGCACTGAAGCTTTCTTT. Protein: CASSQSREGTEAFF.

The chain carries TRBV28 and TRBJ1-2; 7 bases map to TRBD1. The germline gives CDR1 MDHEN, CDR2 SYDVKM. This CDR3 spans 14 amino acids. Trimming cost V 5 bases and J 8 bases; bases outside gene matches: 11. CDR3 loop: CASSLGQAWGGYTF. CDR3 in DNA: TGTGCCAGCAGTCTCGGACAGGCTTGGGGAGGCTACACCTTC.

This clone occurred a few times. This chain joins TRBV5-1 and TRBJ1-1, with 8 bases fitting TRBD1. This CDR3 comprises 14 residues. The ends lost 4 bases at V and 4 bases at J; junction bases unmatched: 6. Germline V gene sequence: CDR1 SGHRS, CDR2 YFSETQ. The CDR3 reads CASSTGTGGTEAFF. The DNA of the CDR3 is TGCGCCAGCAGCACAGGGACAGGCGGCACTGAAGCTTTCTTT.

The gene calls are TRBV9 and TRBJ2-7; TRBD1 agrees at 10 bases. Germline lookup yields CDR1 SGDLS and CDR2 YYNGEE. V was pared by 0 bases and J by 6 bases, with 3 bases of the junction left unmatched. There are 14 residues in the CDR3. Here the CDR3 DNA reads TGTGCCAGCAGCGTAGAGGGGACAGGGGTCGAGCAGTACTTC. It encodes CASSVEGTGVEQYF.

This clone has only one observation. V and J are TRBV18 and TRBJ2-7; 7 bases agree with TRBD1. The V segment lost 4 bases and the J segment 4 bases; nucleotides outside the gene matches: 4. CDR1 and CDR2 from the germline V gene are KGHSH and LQKENI. CDR3 length: 13 residues. The CDR3 region is CASSRGQPYEQYF. The CDR3 region has the DNA TGTGCCAGCTCACGGGGACAGCCTTACGAGCAGTACTTC. The full variable domain, completed using reference TRBV18 and TRBJ2-7, is NAGVMQNPRHLVRRRGQEARLRCSPMKGHSHVYWYRQLPEEGLKFMVYLQKENIIDESGMPKERFSAEFPKEGPSILRIQQVVRGDSAAYFCASSRGQPYEQYFGPGTRLTVT.

The V gene is TRBV7-9, the J gene TRBJ2-1, with D maybe TRBD2 (6 bases). The length of the CDR3 is 14 residues. From germline, CDR1 is SEHNR and CDR2 FQNEAQ (reference sequence). CDR3 loop: CASEPGRGYNEQFF. CDR3 nucleotide sequence: TGTGCGTCGGAGCCCGGGAGAGGGTACAATGAGCAGTTCTTC.

V is TRBV27 and J is TRBJ2-7, with D tentatively TRBD2 (5 bases). The CDR3 length is 16 residues. V was shortened by 5 bases and J by 3 bases, with 20 bases between the two germline ends. Germline loops: CDR1 MNHEY, CDR2 SMNVEV (reference sequence). CDR3 loop: CASSPRTGMVVYEQYF. The CDR3 DNA sequence: TGTGCCAGCAGTCCTCGGACGGGGATGGTTGTCTACGAGCAGTACTTC.

This chain connects TRBV28 to TRBJ2-7; D remains unclear. Germline CDR1 MDHEN, CDR2 SYDVKM. V was clipped by 5 bases and J by 3 bases, with 5 bases between them. The CDR3 has 11 residues. CDR3 nucleotides: TGTGCCAGCAGTCAATACTACGAGCAGTACTTC. As protein: CASSQYYEQYF. Drawing the rest from reference TRBV28 and TRBJ2-7, the complete variable domain is DVKVTQSSRYLVKRTGEKVFLECVQDMDHENMFWYRQDPGLGLRLIYFSYDVKMKEKGDIPEGYSVSREKKERFSLILESASTNQTSMYLCASSQYYEQYFGPGTRLTVT.

Concerning this clone: At one of its ends the junction is not consistent with the germline gene, which may arise from a read error. The V and J genes are TRBV5-1 and TRBJ2-5, with 15 positions matching TRBD2. Germline assignment: CDR1 SGHRS and CDR2 YFSETQ. This CDR3 comprises 16 residues. The CDR3 nucleotides read TGCGCCAGCAGCTTGGAGGGTGGACTAGCGGGAGGGCCCCGGGACTTC. Translated: CASSLEGGLAGGPRDF.

In DNA form, the CDR3 reads TGTGCCAGTAGTCAGGCAAGGGGCCAAGAGACCCAGTACTTC. Its protein product is CASSQARGQETQYF. The chain links TRBV19 to TRBJ2-5, with D tentatively TRBD1 (5 bases). The CDR3 totals 14 residues. Germline-derived CDR1 and CDR2 are LNHDA and SQIVND (reference sequence). The germline V and J ends were trimmed by 5 bases and 1 base, with 11 bases remaining between them.

This clone came up a few times. The chain couples TRBV5-6 to TRBJ1-1, with TRBD1 identical over 8 bases. The CDR3 is made up of 15 amino acids. V dropped 4 bases and J dropped 1; count of bases not matched to a gene: 6. Germline lookup yields CDR1 SGHDT and CDR2 YYEEEE. DNA of the CDR3: TGTGCCAGCAGCACGCCGGGACAGGCGAACACTGAAGCTTTCTTT. It codes for CASSTPGQANTEAFF. The full variable domain, completed using reference TRBV5-6 and TRBJ1-1, is DAGVTQSPTHLIKTRGQQVTLRCSPKSGHDTVSWYQQALGQGPQFIFQYYEEEERQRGNFPDRFSGHQFPNYSSELNVNALLLGDSALYLCASSTPGQANTEAFFGQGTRLTVV.

V gene TRBV6-6 combines with J gene TRBJ1-6; no clear D gene. Trimming removed 6 bases from V and 8 bases from J, with 8 bases in between. The CDR3 runs 12 residues. The V gene's germline CDR1 is MNHNY and CDR2 SVGAGI (reference sequence). CDR3 bases: TGTGCCAGCAGCCCCCCCGATTCACCCCTCCACTTT. This codes for CASSPPDSPLHF.

The chain recombines TRBV7-2 with TRBJ2-5; D remains ambiguous. The CDR3 has 13 amino acids. Trimming cost V 2 bases and J 5 bases, with 9 bases left between them. The V gene's germline CDR1 is SGHTA and CDR2 FQGNSA. The CDR3 protein is CASSLNIQETQYF. In DNA, the CDR3 is TGTGCCAGCAGCTTAAACATCCAGGAGACCCAGTACTTC.

The genes are TRBV27 and TRBJ1-2; TRBD1 matches at 10 bases. Germline V CDR1 and CDR2: MNHEY, SMNVEV (reference sequence). The CDR3 runs 14 residues. V dropped 0 bases and J dropped 7; count of bases not matched to a gene: 2. The CDR3 DNA reads TGTGCCAGCAGTTTATCTGGGACAGGGGTTGGCTACACCTTC. It codes for CASSLSGTGVGYTF.

The chain recombines TRBV20-1 with TRBJ1-1, with D unclear. Trimming left V 5 bases short and J 0 bases short, with 4 bases between. Germline CDR1 is DFQATT and CDR2 is SNEGSKA (reference sequence). This CDR3 is built from 11 residues. The CDR3 is CSALLNTEAFF. CDR3 bases: TGCAGTGCTTTGCTGAACACTGAAGCTTTCTTT.